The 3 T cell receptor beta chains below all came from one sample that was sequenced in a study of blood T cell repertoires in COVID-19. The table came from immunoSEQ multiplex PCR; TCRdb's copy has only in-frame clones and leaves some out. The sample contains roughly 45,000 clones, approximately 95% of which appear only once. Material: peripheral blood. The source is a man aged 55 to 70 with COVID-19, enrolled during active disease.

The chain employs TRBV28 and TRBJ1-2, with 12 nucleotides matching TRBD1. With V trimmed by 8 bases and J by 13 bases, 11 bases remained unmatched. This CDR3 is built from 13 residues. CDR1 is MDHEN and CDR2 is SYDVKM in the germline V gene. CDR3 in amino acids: CASRTGTGGRVTF. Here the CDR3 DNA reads TGTGCCAGCCGAACCGGGACAGGGGGCCGGGTCACCTTC.

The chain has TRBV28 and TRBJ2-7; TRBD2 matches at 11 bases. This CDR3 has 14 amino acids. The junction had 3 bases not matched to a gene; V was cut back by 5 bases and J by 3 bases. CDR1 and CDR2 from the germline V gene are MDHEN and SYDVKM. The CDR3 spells CASSPGTSGYEQYF. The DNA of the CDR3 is TGTGCCAGCAGTCCCGGGACTAGCGGCTACGAGCAGTACTTC. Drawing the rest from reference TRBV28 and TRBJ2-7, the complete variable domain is DVKVTQSSRYLVKRTGEKVFLECVQDMDHENMFWYRQDPGLGLRLIYFSYDVKMKEKGDIPEGYSVSREKKERFSLILESASTNQTSMYLCASSPGTSGYEQYFGPGTRLTVT.

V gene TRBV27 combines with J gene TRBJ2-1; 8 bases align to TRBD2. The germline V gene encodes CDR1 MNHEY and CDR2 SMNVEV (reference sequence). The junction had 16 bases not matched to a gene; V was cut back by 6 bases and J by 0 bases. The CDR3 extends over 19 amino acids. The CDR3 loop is CASRKRELLRPSSYNEQFF. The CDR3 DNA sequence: TGTGCCAGCAGAAAGCGGGAGCTCCTTCGACCTAGCTCCTACAATGAGCAGTTCTTC.